The rows below give T cell receptor beta chains drawn from one sample of a study of shared clonotypes between healthy human individuals. The table came from immunoSEQ multiplex PCR; TCRdb's copy has only in-frame clones and leaves some out. The sample holds roughly 850,000 clones, roughly 96% seen once. The source material was naive CD8+ T cells sorted from blood. These receptors came from a man aged 25-45 years in good health. Both conserved end residues are part of each CDR3. D genes are given only for firm matches. Size tells how often a clone was seen (once, few, many) or the class of an expanded clone, and some rows leave it out.

. . TRBJ2-6 TRBV9 CASLGGSGANVLTF TGTGCCAGCCTGGGGGGATCTGGGGCCAACGTCCTGACTTTC
. . TRBJ2-6 TRBV7-9 CASSPKDRLSGANVLTF TGTGCCAGCAGCCCTAAGGACAGACTTTCTGGGGCCAACGTCCTGACTTTC
. . TRBJ2-7 TRBV30 CAWSVGPSLGYEQYF TGTGCCTGGAGTGTAGGGCCTTCTTTAGGCTACGAGCAGTACTTC
. . TRBJ2-7 TRBV27 CASSLDGSPYYEQYF TGTGCCAGCAGTTTAGATGGGAGCCCATACTACGAGCAGTACTTC
. . TRBJ2-1 TRBV5-4 CASSSYNEQFF TGTGCCAGCAGCTCTTACAATGAGCAGTTCTTC
. . TRBJ2-5 TRBV6-4 CASIGDKLPETQYF TGTGCCAGCATTGGGGACAAGTTACCGGAGACCCAGTACTTC
TRBD1 . TRBJ2-3 TRBV6-6 CASARGQGLDTQYF TGTGCCAGCGCTAGGGGACAGGGGTTAGATACGCAGTATTTT
TRBD2 . TRBJ2-3 TRBV7-9 CASSLAPAGGPTDTQYF TGTGCCAGCAGCCTCGCCCCAGCGGGAGGGCCAACAGATACGCAGTATTTT
. . TRBJ2-3 TRBV2 CASTETATDTQYF TGTGCCAGCACGGAAACTGCAACAGATACGCAGTATTTT
. . TRBJ1-5 TRBV4-1 CASSLDSGNQPQHF TGCGCCAGCAGCCTGGACAGCGGTAATCAGCCCCAGCATTTT
TRBD2 . TRBJ2-7 TRBV13 CASSLGPSGGYF TGTGCCAGCAGCTTAGGACCTAGCGGCGGATACTTC
TRBD1 . TRBJ2-5 TRBV5-1 CASIGRTGMGETQYF TGCGCCAGCATCGGTAGGACAGGGATGGGGGAGACCCAGTACTTC
TRBD1 . TRBJ2-7 TRBV4-1 CASSQEGTATYEQYF TGCGCCAGCAGCCAAGAAGGGACAGCTACCTACGAGCAGTACTTC
TRBD1 . TRBJ1-5 TRBV30 CAWGQGAASNQPQHF TGTGCCTGGGGACAGGGGGCGGCTAGCAATCAGCCCCAGCATTTT
. . TRBJ2-7 TRBV5-8 CASSPDRAQRFEQYF TGTGCCAGCAGCCCTGACCGGGCACAAAGGTTCGAGCAGTACTTC
TRBD1 . TRBJ1-1 TRBV29-1 CSVEDGTVANTEAFF TGCAGCGTTGAAGATGGGACAGTGGCGAACACTGAAGCTTTCTTT
. few TRBJ1-5 TRBV28 CASSFDGYQPQHF TGTGCCAGCAGTTTTGATGGATATCAGCCCCAGCATTTT
. . TRBJ2-2 TRBV7-3 CASSLSFGQPNTGELFF TGTGCCAGCAGCTTGTCCTTTGGACAGCCGAACACCGGGGAGCTGTTTTTT
. . TRBJ1-2 TRBV7-2 CASSSVTNYGYTF TGTGCCAGCAGCTCGGTAACTAACTATGGCTACACCTTC
. . TRBJ2-7 TRBV29-1 CSVEDRNSSYEQYF TGCAGCGTTGAAGATCGCAACAGCTCCTACGAGCAGTACTTC
TRBD2 . TRBJ2-7 TRBV6-1 CAVPGGLPYEQYF TGTGCCGTTCCGGGAGGCCTTCCCTACGAGCAGTACTTC
TRBD2 . TRBJ2-3 TRBV27 CASSLSGGRGVDTQYF TGTGCCAGCAGTTTATCGGGCGGGAGGGGGGTAGATACGCAGTATTTT
. . TRBJ1-1 TRBV28 CASSFPGLNTEAFF TGTGCCAGCAGTTTTCCGGGACTGAACACTGAAGCTTTCTTT
. . TRBJ2-1 TRBV14 CASSQTGALSDEQFF TGTGCCAGCAGCCAGACGGGAGCCCTTTCTGATGAGCAGTTCTTC
TRBD2 . TRBJ2-7 TRBV5-4 CASSLEGGYPYEQYF TGTGCCAGCAGCTTGGAGGGAGGGTACCCCTACGAGCAGTACTTC
TRBD2 . TRBJ2-3 TRBV27 CASNFIAGADTQYF TGTGCCAGCAATTTTATAGCGGGGGCAGATACGCAGTATTTT
. . TRBJ2-5 TRBV18 CASSPPPGASETQYF TGTGCCAGCTCACCACCGCCGGGGGCCAGCGAGACCCAGTACTTC
. once TRBJ2-1 TRBV2 CASSGQGSYNEQFF TGTGCCAGCAGTGGGCAGGGCTCTTACAATGAGCAGTTCTTC
TRBD2 . TRBJ2-7 TRBV28 CASRGIAGYEQYF TGTGCCAGCAGAGGGATAGCGGGTTACGAGCAGTACTTC
. . TRBJ2-7 TRBV28 CASAGSGGGFSYEQYF TGTGCCAGCGCCGGCTCAGGGGGGGGGTTCTCTTACGAGCAGTACTTC
. . TRBJ2-3 TRBV2 CASIGGIDTDTQYF TGTGCCAGCATCGGCGGGATTGACACAGATACGCAGTATTTT
. . TRBJ2-2 TRBV27 CASTLGAGELFF TGTGCCAGCACCCTGGGGGCCGGGGAGCTGTTTTTT
. . TRBJ1-2 TRBV7-9 CASSLAVPGVGYTF TGTGCCAGCAGCTTAGCCGTGCCAGGGGTGGGCTACACCTTC
. . TRBJ2-7 TRBV13 CASSSQGEQYF TGTGCCAGCAGCTCCCAGGGAGAGCAGTACTTC
TRBD1 . TRBJ1-5 TRBV7-9 CASGRTGDQPQHF TGTGCCAGCGGCAGGACAGGGGACCAGCCCCAGCATTTT
TRBD2 . TRBJ2-1 TRBV27 CASSASGSFHEQFF TGTGCCAGCAGCGCTAGCGGGAGTTTCCATGAGCAGTTCTTC
. . TRBJ2-5 TRBV27 CASSPSPGLITLRGTQYF TGTGCCAGCAGTCCATCACCGGGCCTCATAACCCTCAGAGGGACCCAGTACTTC
. . TRBJ2-1 TRBV18 CASSPDSSNEQFF TGTGCCAGCTCACCGGACAGCTCCAATGAGCAGTTCTTC
. . TRBJ2-7 TRBV18 CASSPRGYEQYF TGTGCCAGCTCACCAAGGGGCTACGAGCAGTACTTC
. . TRBJ2-5 TRBV10-1 CASSEGGSGQETQYF TGCGCCAGCAGTGAAGGGGGTAGCGGCCAAGAGACCCAGTACTTC
. . TRBJ2-2 TRBV7-6 CASSLVRGESGELFF TGTGCCAGCAGCTTAGTTCGGGGAGAAAGCGGGGAGCTGTTTTTT
. . TRBJ2-7 TRBV28 CASSPYYEQYF TGTGCCAGCAGTCCTTACTACGAGCAGTACTTC
. . TRBJ2-3 TRBV2 CASSDPAGTDTQYF TGTGCCAGCAGTGATCCAGCGGGCACAGATACGCAGTATTTT
. . TRBJ1-5 TRBV27 CASSLGSLQPQHF TGTGCCAGCAGTTTGGGTAGTCTTCAGCCCCAGCATTTT
. once TRBJ2-1 TRBV4-1 CASSQDSPWDEQFF TGCGCCAGCAGCCAAGATAGCCCTTGGGATGAGCAGTTCTTC
. once TRBJ2-5 TRBV7-9 CASSLSAAQETQYF TGTGCCAGCAGCTTATCCGCAGCCCAAGAGACCCAGTACTTC
TRBD2 . TRBJ2-7 TRBV7-9 CASSFRGVDEQYF TGTGCCAGCAGCTTTCGGGGGGTGGACGAGCAGTACTTC
TRBD1 . TRBJ1-4 TRBV7-9 CASSKQQGRGEKLFF TGTGCCAGCAGCAAGCAACAGGGGCGGGGTGAAAAACTGTTTTTT
TRBD1 once TRBJ1-1 TRBV9 CASSAKTGVYTEAFF TGTGCCAGCAGCGCCAAAACAGGGGTTTACACTGAAGCTTTCTTT
TRBD2 . TRBJ2-5 TRBV5-4 CASSLESLAGETQYF TGTGCCAGCAGCTTGGAATCGCTAGCGGGAGAGACCCAGTACTTC
TRBD2 . TRBJ2-3 TRBV6-1 CASSGASGRARDTQYF TGTGCCAGCAGTGGGGCTAGCGGGAGGGCCAGGGATACGCAGTATTTT